This T cell receptor beta chain was observed in a study of cytomegalovirus exposure and HLA in healthy donors. This PCR relied on a set of 60 Vbeta primers and 13 Jbeta primers. Sequenced by immunoSEQ multiplex PCR; TCRdb stores in-frame clones only, minus some. The sample consists of some 110,000 clones, approximately 70% of them appearing once. Germline CDR1 is GTSNPN and CDR2 is SVGIG (reference sequence). This CDR3 contains 13 residues. The V end lost 4 bases, the J end lost 4 bases, and 10 bases lay between the germline ends. The chain carries TRBV30 and TRBJ2-2; D perhaps matches TRBD1 (5 bases). This receptor was taken from a woman aged 30 to 39 in good health and CMV-seronegative. Source material: PBMCs. CDR3 DNA sequence: TGTGCCTGGACCCAGGGCCCCACCGGGGAGCTGTTTTTT. Amino acid sequence: CAWTQGPTGELFF.